A selection of T cell receptor beta chains follows, all from one sample in a study of PD-L1 blockade in urothelial cancer. Assay used: immunoSEQ multiplex PCR; TCRdb lists only in-frame clones, some missing. The table has some 53,000 clones, 70% to 80% seen once. Sequencing was performed on PBMCs, taken around atezolizumab (anti-PD-L1) treatment. These receptors were taken from a man aged 70 or older with urothelial cancer. Both conserved end residues are part of each CDR3. A D gene is named only where the DNA matches it firmly. Where a row states a size, it is once, few, many or the class of an expanded clone; other rows omit it.

V,size,D,J,DNA,CDR3
TRBV5-4,NA,NA,TRBJ1-5,TGTGCCAGCAGCTCCCCGAATCAGCCCCAGCATTTT,CASSSPNQPQHF
TRBV4-3,few,TRBD1,TRBJ2-3,TGCGCCAGCAGCCAAGACATCGACAGGGGACGCGCAGATACGCAGTATTTT,CASSQDIDRGRADTQYF
TRBV11-3,NA,NA,TRBJ1-1,TGTGCCAGCAGCCCTGAGGCGGGGAGCTCCGCTTACACTGAAGCTTTCTTT,CASSPEAGSSAYTEAFF
TRBV7-2,NA,NA,TRBJ1-3,TGTGCCAGCAGCTTAGCGAAGGCAGGGGATGGAAACACCATATATTTT,CASSLAKAGDGNTIYF
TRBV21-1,NA,NA,TRBJ1-2,TGTGCCAGCAGCTTTTCTCCGGGACAGGGTAATGGCTACACCTTC,CASSFSPGQGNGYTF
TRBV10-3,NA,TRBD1,TRBJ2-7,TGTGCCATCAGTGAGTCCGGGACAGGGACATACGAGCAGTACTTC,CAISESGTGTYEQYF
TRBV7-3,NA,NA,TRBJ2-3,TGTGCCAGCAGCTCTAGCACAGATACGCAGTATTTT,CASSSSTDTQYF
TRBV7-9,NA,NA,TRBJ2-3,TGTGCCAGCAGCCAAACAGATACGCAGTATTTT,CASSQTDTQYF
TRBV5-6,few,NA,TRBJ2-2,TGTGCCAGCAGCCGCAGGATTTCGAACACCGGGGAGCTGTTTTTT,CASSRRISNTGELFF
TRBV4-1,NA,NA,TRBJ2-5,TGCGCCAGCAGCCGACAGGGGAGGGGAGAGACCCAGTACTTC,CASSRQGRGETQYF
TRBV18,NA,NA,TRBJ2-1,TGTGCCAGCTCACCATCAGGCAATGAGCAGTTCTTC,CASSPSGNEQFF
TRBV19,NA,NA,TRBJ2-7,TGTGCCAGTCCACAGAGCTCCTACGAGCAGTACTTC,CASPQSSYEQYF
TRBV11-3,NA,NA,TRBJ2-5,TGTGCCAGCAGCTTGGGCAGTCCATGGACCCAGTACTTC,CASSLGSPWTQYF
TRBV7-8,NA,NA,TRBJ1-3,TGTGCCAGCAGCTTATATTCAGGGGACGGAAACACCATATATTTT,CASSLYSGDGNTIYF
TRBV5-1,NA,TRBD1,TRBJ1-4,TGCGCCAGCAGCTTGGAGGCACAGGGGGCGGGCCGAAAACTGTTTTTT,CASSLEAQGAGRKLFF
TRBV29-1,few,TRBD1,TRBJ1-1,TGCAGCGTCCGCTCCAAGAGACAGGGTATGAACACTGAAGCTTTCTTT,CSVRSKRQGMNTEAFF
TRBV5-1,NA,NA,TRBJ2-1,TGCGCCAGCAGCTTGGGACAGCGCTACAATGAGCAGTTCTTC,CASSLGQRYNEQFF
TRBV7-6,many,NA,TRBJ1-1,TGTGCCAGCAGCTCGGACAAATTTTCTGAAGCTTTCTTT,CASSSDKFSEAFF
TRBV7-8,NA,NA,TRBJ1-1,TGTGCCAGCAGCTTAGTGGTCAGGGCCATGAACACTGAAGCTTTCTTT,CASSLVVRAMNTEAFF
TRBV2,NA,NA,TRBJ2-7,TGTGCCAGCGTAACCAGGGGGGACTACGAGCAGTACTTC,CASVTRGDYEQYF
TRBV5-5,NA,NA,TRBJ2-1,TGTGCCAGCAGCTTGGAAGGGGATTCCTACAATGAGCAGTTCTTC,CASSLEGDSYNEQFF
TRBV5-4,NA,NA,TRBJ2-3,TGTGCCAGCAGCTCCGACGAGGCAGATACGCAGTATTTT,CASSSDEADTQYF
TRBV6-1,NA,NA,TRBJ1-1,TGTGCCAGCAGTGAAGGAGAGGGGACTTGGTGGAACACTGAAGCTTTCTTT,CASSEGEGTWWNTEAFF
TRBV28,NA,NA,TRBJ2-7,TGTGCCAGCAGTTTATGGCAGGGTTGGGAGCAGTACTTC,CASSLWQGWEQYF
TRBV4-2,NA,TRBD2,TRBJ2-3,TGTGCCAGCAGCCGGATTTTCGGGGGGACCACAGATACGCAGTATTTT,CASSRIFGGTTDTQYF
TRBV28,once,NA,TRBJ1-5,TGTGCCAGCAGTTCCCCACAGGTTCCCCTTAGCAATCAGCCCCAGCATTTT,CASSSPQVPLSNQPQHF
TRBV9,NA,TRBD1,TRBJ2-2,TGTGCCAGCAGCGTAACACAGGGGGCGAGTGCCGGGGAGCTGTTTTTT,CASSVTQGASAGELFF
TRBV28,few,TRBD2,TRBJ2-3,TGTGCCAGCAGTTTGGTGACTAGCGGGAGGGTCCGGGGGCATACGCAGTATTTT,CASSLVTSGRVRGHTQYF
TRBV11-2,NA,NA,TRBJ2-3,TGTGCCAGCAGCTCCGGAGATACGCAGTATTTT,CASSSGDTQYF
TRBV7-2,NA,NA,TRBJ2-2,TGTGCCAGCAGCTTAGCCCGCGGGAAGGGGACCGGGGAGCTGTTTTTT,CASSLARGKGTGELFF
TRBV9,NA,NA,TRBJ2-3,TGTGCCAGCAGCGTAGCTAGATGGGATACGCAGTATTTT,CASSVARWDTQYF
TRBV5-4,NA,TRBD2,TRBJ2-5,TGTGCCAGCAGCTTGACCGGGGGGGAGACCCAGTACTTC,CASSLTGGETQYF
TRBV6-5,NA,NA,TRBJ1-3,TGTGCCAGCAGTTACCAGGGGAGCTCTGGAAACACCATATATTTT,CASSYQGSSGNTIYF
TRBV7-9,medium-sized,NA,TRBJ2-1,TGTGCCAGCAGTTCCCCTGGTCGGAGCTCCTACAATGAGCAGTTCTTC,CASSSPGRSSYNEQFF
TRBV2,NA,NA,TRBJ1-1,TGTGCCAGCAAGCTCGGGGTGAACACTGAAGCTTTCTTT,CASKLGVNTEAFF
TRBV7-2,NA,TRBD1,TRBJ1-1,TGTGCCAGCAGCCTCTGGACAGGGGGGACTGAAGCTTTCTTT,CASSLWTGGTEAFF
TRBV7-9,NA,TRBD1,TRBJ1-2,TGTGCCAGCAGCTCAACAGGGGCCTCCTCTGGCTACACCTTC,CASSSTGASSGYTF
TRBV18,NA,NA,TRBJ2-7,TGTGCCAGCTCACCACGGGCCAGGGCCTCCTACGAGCAGTACTTC,CASSPRARASYEQYF
TRBV18,few,NA,TRBJ1-1,TGTGCCAGCTCACGGGAGAGGACTGAAGCTTTCTTT,CASSRERTEAFF
TRBV15,NA,TRBD2,TRBJ2-3,TGTGCCACCAGCAGTTTAAGCGGGAGGTCAGATACGCAGTATTTT,CATSSLSGRSDTQYF
TRBV5-1,NA,NA,TRBJ2-3,TGCGCCAGCAGCTTGAATCAGGGAAGTGGGTCAGATACGCAGTATTTT,CASSLNQGSGSDTQYF
TRBV28,NA,NA,TRBJ2-7,TGTGCCAGCAGTCAATACCGGGACACAACCTACGAGCAGTACTTC,CASSQYRDTTYEQYF
TRBV5-1,few,NA,TRBJ2-7,TGCGCCAGCAGCTTGGGCGGCCAAAGGTACTTC,CASSLGGQRYF
TRBV27,few,NA,TRBJ1-1,TGTGCCAGCAGTTTAAGAGGGGGGGGGAGTGAAGCTTTCTTT,CASSLRGGGSEAFF
TRBV29-1,NA,TRBD1,TRBJ2-5,TGCAGCGTTGAAGGAGGAACAGGGGTCCAAGAGACCCAGTACTTC,CSVEGGTGVQETQYF
TRBV7-9,NA,NA,TRBJ2-7,TGTGCCAGCAGCTCCGCTCAACTCGACGAGCAGTACTTC,CASSSAQLDEQYF
TRBV2,NA,NA,TRBJ2-5,TGTGCCAGCAGCATCATGGAGACCCAGTACTTC,CASSIMETQYF
TRBV4-3,NA,TRBD2,TRBJ2-1,TGCGCCAGCAGCCAAGATCTGCGGGGGGGTGGGGGCAACAATGAGCAGTTCTTC,CASSQDLRGGGGNNEQFF
TRBV11-1,NA,NA,TRBJ2-3,TGTGCCAGCGTGGGTTTGAACAGGGAGTCAGATACGCAGTATTTT,CASVGLNRESDTQYF
TRBV19,NA,TRBD2,TRBJ2-1,TGTGCCAGTAGTACCCGAGGAAGGACTAGCGGGAGTAACTCCTACAATGAGCAGTTCTTC,CASSTRGRTSGSNSYNEQFF
TRBV11-1,NA,TRBD1,TRBJ1-1,TGTGCCAGCAGACACCTTCCCCACAGGGGGAGGGACACTGAAGCTTTCTTT,CASRHLPHRGRDTEAFF
TRBV10-3,NA,TRBD1,TRBJ2-2,TGTGCCATCAGGGGACAGGGTCTTGGGACCGGGGAGCTGTTTTTT,CAIRGQGLGTGELFF
TRBV10-3,many,TRBD1,TRBJ1-2,TGTGCCATCAGTGAGTCGGGGGGACAGCAACTCTATGGCTACACCTTC,CAISESGGQQLYGYTF
TRBV19,NA,NA,TRBJ2-7,TGTGCCAGTAGTATCGTATTGGGAGTCTCAGGCGAGCAGTACTTC,CASSIVLGVSGEQYF